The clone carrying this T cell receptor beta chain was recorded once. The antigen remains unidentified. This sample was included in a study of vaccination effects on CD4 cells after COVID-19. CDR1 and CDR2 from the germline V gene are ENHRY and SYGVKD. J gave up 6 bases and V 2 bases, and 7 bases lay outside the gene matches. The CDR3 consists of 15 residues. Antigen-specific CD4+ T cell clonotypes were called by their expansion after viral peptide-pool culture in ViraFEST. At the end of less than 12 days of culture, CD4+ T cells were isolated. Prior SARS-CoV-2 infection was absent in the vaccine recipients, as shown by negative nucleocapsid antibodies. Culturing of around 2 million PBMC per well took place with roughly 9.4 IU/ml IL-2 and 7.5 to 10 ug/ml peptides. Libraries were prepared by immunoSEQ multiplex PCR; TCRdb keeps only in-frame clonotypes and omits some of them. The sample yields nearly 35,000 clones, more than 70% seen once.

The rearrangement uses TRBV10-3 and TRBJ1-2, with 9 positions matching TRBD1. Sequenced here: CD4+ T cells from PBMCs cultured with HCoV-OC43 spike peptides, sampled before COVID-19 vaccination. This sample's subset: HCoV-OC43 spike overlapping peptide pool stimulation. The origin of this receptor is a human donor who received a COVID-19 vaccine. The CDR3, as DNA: TGTGCCATCAGTGAGACAGACAGGGGGAACAATGGCTACACCTTC. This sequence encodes CAISETDRGNNGYTF.